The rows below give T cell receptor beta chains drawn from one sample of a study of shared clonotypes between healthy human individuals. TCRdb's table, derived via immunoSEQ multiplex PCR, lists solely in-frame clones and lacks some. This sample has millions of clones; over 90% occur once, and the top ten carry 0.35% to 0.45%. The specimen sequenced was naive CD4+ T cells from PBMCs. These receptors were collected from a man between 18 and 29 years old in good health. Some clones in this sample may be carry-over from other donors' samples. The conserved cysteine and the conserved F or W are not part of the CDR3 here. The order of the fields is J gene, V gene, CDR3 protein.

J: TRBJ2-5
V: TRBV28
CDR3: ASSFGATGGQETQY

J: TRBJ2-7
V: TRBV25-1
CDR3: ASSTPGTGVTYEQY

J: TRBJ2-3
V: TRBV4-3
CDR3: ASSQTRGALSSSDTQY

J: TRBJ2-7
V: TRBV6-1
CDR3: ASSEVTAGHEQY

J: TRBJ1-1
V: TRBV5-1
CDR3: ASSLAQGRGAEAF

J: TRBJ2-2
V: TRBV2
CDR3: ASSELAGVVTGELF

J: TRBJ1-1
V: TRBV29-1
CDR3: SVVPQPAVNTEAF

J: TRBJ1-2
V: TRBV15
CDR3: ATRREGGPLNYGYT

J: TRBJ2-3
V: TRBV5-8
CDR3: ASNAGRVTDTQY

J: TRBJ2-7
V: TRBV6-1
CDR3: ASSERRPQGAREQY

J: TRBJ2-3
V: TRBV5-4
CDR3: ASSSISTSDYADTQY

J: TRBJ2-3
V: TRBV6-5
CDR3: ASSSPSGRAADTQY

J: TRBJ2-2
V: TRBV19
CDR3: ASSWTVLQATGELF

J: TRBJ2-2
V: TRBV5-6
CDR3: ASSRRTISTGELF

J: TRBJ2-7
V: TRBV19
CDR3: ASSSDYEQY

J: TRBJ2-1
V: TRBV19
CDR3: ASSNRDRYNEQF

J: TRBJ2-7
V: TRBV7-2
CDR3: ASSVGGAGQY

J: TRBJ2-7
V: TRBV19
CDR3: ASSRQGAYEQY

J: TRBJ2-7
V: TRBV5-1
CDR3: ASSLGRDRDSREQY

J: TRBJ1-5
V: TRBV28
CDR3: ASRAGSGGQPQH

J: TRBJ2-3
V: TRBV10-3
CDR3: AIRGQGTLPGSDTQY

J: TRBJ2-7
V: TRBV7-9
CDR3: ASSPDKGQY

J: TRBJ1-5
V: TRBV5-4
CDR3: ASSLGGPDSNQPQH

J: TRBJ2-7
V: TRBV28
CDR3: ASSRPGAGAYEQY

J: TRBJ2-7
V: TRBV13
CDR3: ASSPPGAFSYEQY

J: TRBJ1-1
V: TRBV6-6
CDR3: ASTRQGLGTEAF

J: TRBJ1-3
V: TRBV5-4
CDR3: ASRSDLTGNTIY

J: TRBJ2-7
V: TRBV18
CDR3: ASSRLVAYEQY

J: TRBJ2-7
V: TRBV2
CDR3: ASSASGYEQY

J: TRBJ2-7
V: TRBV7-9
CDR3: ASSLGRAYEQY

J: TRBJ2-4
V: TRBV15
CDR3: ATSRSIAKNIQY

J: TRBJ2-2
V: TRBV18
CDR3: ASSPRDPRTTGELF

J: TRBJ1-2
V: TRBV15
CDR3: ATSRGGREGYT

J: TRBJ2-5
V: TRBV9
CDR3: ASSPGKQKSQETQY

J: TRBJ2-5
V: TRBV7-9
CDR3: ASSPRGYQETQY

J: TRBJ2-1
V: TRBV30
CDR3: AWSSQGWGRGFRDNEQF

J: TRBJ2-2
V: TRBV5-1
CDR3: ASRTPGQGFNTGELF

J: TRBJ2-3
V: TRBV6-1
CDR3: ASTQRGAGDTQY

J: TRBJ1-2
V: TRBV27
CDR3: ASSLKAEGGPYGYT

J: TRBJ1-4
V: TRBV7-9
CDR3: ASSPGDRGGEKLF

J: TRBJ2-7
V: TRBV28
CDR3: ASSAQGWGYEQY

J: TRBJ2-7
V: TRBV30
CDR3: AIGQGLHEQY

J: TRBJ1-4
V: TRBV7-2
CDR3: ASSQTTGVTYEKLF

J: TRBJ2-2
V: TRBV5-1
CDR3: ASSGGLGAGELF

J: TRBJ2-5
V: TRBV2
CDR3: ASSVSRETQY

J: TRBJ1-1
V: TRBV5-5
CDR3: ASSLMPGQRGLAF

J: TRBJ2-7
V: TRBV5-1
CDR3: ASRPTQSYEQY

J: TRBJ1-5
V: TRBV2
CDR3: ASSPDRDSNQPQH

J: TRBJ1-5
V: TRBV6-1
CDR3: ASSAFWGGQPQH

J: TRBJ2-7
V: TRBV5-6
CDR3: ASSRGTGNYEQY

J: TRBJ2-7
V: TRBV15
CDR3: ATSMGPYEQY

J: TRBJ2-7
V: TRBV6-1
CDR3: ASQGHYYEQY

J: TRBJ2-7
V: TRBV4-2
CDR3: ASSLEGTGREQY

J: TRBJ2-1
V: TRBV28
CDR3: ASSLWRSYNEQF

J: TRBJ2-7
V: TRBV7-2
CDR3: ASSLALDRGRPY

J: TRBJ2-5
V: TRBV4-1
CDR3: ASSLSPPETQY